These 16 T cell receptor beta chains share one sample of origin, sequenced in a study of CD8+ T cells in alopecia areata. In each case, RNA was isolated and then reverse transcribed into cDNA as the sequencing template. TCRdb's copy holds only in-frame clones and misses some; the assay was immunoSEQ multiplex PCR. The sample has roughly 7,400 clones, 64% seen once. Sample treatment: oral pan-JAK inhibitor, 5-10 mg twice daily. Samples from alopecia areata patients were lesional scalp punch biopsies and peripheral blood. The input for sequencing was skin, taken at week 4, from a patient treated with tofacitinib. All receptors derive from a human donor with alopecia areata.

The gene calls are TRBV6-1 and TRBJ1-1; TRBD1 matches at 7 bases. After removal of 4 bases from V and 6 bases from J, the junction contained 11 bases not matched to a gene. There are 15 residues in the CDR3. Germline loops: CDR1 MNHNS, CDR2 SASEGT. As DNA, the CDR3 is TGTGCCAGCAGTGGCCTACAGGGGATCAGGGCTGAAGCTTTCTTT. It is translated as CASSGLQGIRAEAFF.

J is TRBJ2-2 and V is TRBV10-3; D perhaps matches TRBD1 (6 bases). The germline V gene has CDR1 ENHRY and CDR2 SYGVKD. V was shortened by 4 bases and J by 3 bases, with 9 bases between the two germline ends. The CDR3 contains 14 residues. The CDR3 reads CAISVEGDTGELFF. CDR3 sequence (DNA): TGTGCCATCAGTGTTGAGGGGGACACCGGGGAGCTGTTTTTT.

The chain recombines TRBV6-1 with TRBJ1-5; D uncertain. V gave up 3 bases and J gave up 0 bases, with 9 bases separating them. The CDR3 covers 15 residues. CDR1 and CDR2 (germline): MNHNS, SASEGT. The CDR3 DNA reads as TGTGCCAGCAGTGACAGGACCTATAGCAATCAGCCCCAGCATTTT. It encodes CASSDRTYSNQPQHF.

The genes are TRBV30 and TRBJ2-7; 9 bases are shared with TRBD2. Germline V lookup: CDR1 GTSNPN, CDR2 SVGIG (reference sequence). This CDR3 region has 13 residues. V lost 0 bases and J lost 3; bases outside the gene matches: 0. The CDR3 region is CAWSVAGGYEQYF. The DNA of the CDR3 is TGTGCCTGGAGTGTAGCGGGGGGCTACGAGCAGTACTTC.

V and J are TRBV2 and TRBJ2-3; TRBD2 agrees at 11 bases. The V gene's germline CDR1 is SNHLY and CDR2 FYNNEI. J was trimmed by 7 bases and V by 6 bases; bases with no gene match: 9. The CDR3 is made up of 15 amino acids. The CDR3 DNA sequence: TGTGCCAGCAGATACCTGAGGACTAGCGGGTATACGCAGTATTTT. This sequence encodes CASRYLRTSGYTQYF. The variable domain in full, with the rest retrieved from reference TRBV2 and TRBJ2-3, is EPEVTQTPSHQVTQMGQEVILRCVPISNHLYFYWYRQILGQKVEFLVSFYNNEISEKSEIFDDQFSVERPDGSNFTLKIRSTKLEDSAMYFCASRYLRTSGYTQYFGPGTRLTVL.

The chain combines TRBV2 with TRBJ2-5, with D possibly being TRBD1 (6 bases). Looked up from germline, CDR1 is SNHLY and CDR2 is FYNNEI. V was pared by 6 bases and J by 1 base, with 12 bases between. CDR3 length: 14 amino acids. CDR3 region: CASSADRSQETQYF. The CDR3 DNA sequence: TGTGCCAGCAGCGCGGACAGATCCCAAGAGACCCAGTACTTC.

This clone was detected only a few times. The chain uses TRBV5-4 and TRBJ1-2; D not resolved. Germline assignment: CDR1 SGHNT and CDR2 YYREEE (reference sequence). This CDR3 contains 16 residues. V was clipped by 0 bases and J by 4 bases, with 16 bases between them. This CDR3 reads CASSLAMVQQPYGYTF. In DNA form, the CDR3 reads TGTGCCAGCAGCTTGGCCATGGTCCAACAGCCCTATGGCTACACCTTC.

This clone was counted between two and nine times. The chain is built from TRBV23-1 and TRBJ2-7; D is ambiguous. TRBV23-1 is sorted into the ORF group, with uncertain function. There are 16 residues in the CDR3. With 8 bases removed from V and 6 bases from J, the gap between germline ends came to 26 bases. In DNA, the CDR3 is TGCGCCAGCGTGGACCTTAGTGAACAGCTTGACGGCGAGCAGTACTTC. Translating gives CASVDLSEQLDGEQYF.

The chain has TRBV6-6 and TRBJ2-7; possible D gene TRBD2, 6 bases. Germline assignment: CDR1 MNHNY and CDR2 SVGAGI (reference sequence). The CDR3 has 14 residues. V was clipped by 7 bases and J by 6 bases, with 19 bases between them. The CDR3 region has the DNA TGTGCCAGCACCAAACTCTCCGGGACTCCCGAGCAGTACTTC. Protein sequence: CASTKLSGTPEQYF.

This clone is a singleton in its sample. The chain is built from TRBV2 and TRBJ2-5; TRBD1 or TRBD2 may be the D gene (5 bases each). Germline assignment: CDR1 SNHLY and CDR2 FYNNEI. CDR3 size: 15 residues. The V end was cut by 1 base, the J end by 5 bases, with 14 bases between. Here the CDR3 reads CASSEEQMWGETQYF. In DNA, the CDR3 is TGTGCCAGCAGTGAAGAGCAGATGTGGGGGGAGACCCAGTACTTC.

The chain's CDR3 is CASSVGTLQAMNTEAFF. CDR3 DNA: TGTGCCAGCAGCGTAGGGACCCTACAGGCGATGAACACTGAAGCTTTCTTT. The chain links TRBV9 to TRBJ1-1; D is perhaps TRBD1 (5 bases). The germline V gene encodes CDR1 SGDLS and CDR2 YYNGEE. The CDR3 is 17 amino acids. The germline V and J ends were trimmed by 0 bases and 0 bases, with 15 bases remaining between them.

The chain has TRBV2 and TRBJ1-2; D unresolved. The CDR3 has 14 amino acids. Germline-derived CDR1 and CDR2 are SNHLY and FYNNEI. Deletions cut 4 bases from V and 1 base from J, with 10 bases between. CDR3 in amino acids: CASSADLLNYGYTF. Here the CDR3 DNA reads TGTGCCAGCAGTGCGGATTTACTTAACTATGGCTACACCTTC.

The V call is TRBV15, the J call TRBJ1-2; D possibly corresponds to TRBD1 (5 bases). V was pared by 0 bases and J by 4 bases, with 12 bases between. Germline loops: CDR1 LNHNV, CDR2 YYDKDF (reference sequence). The CDR3 extends over 15 amino acids. This CDR3 is CATSRDPGGSYGYTF. The CDR3 DNA reads TGTGCCACCAGCAGAGATCCGGGGGGGAGCTATGGCTACACCTTC.

This clone was picked up a small number of times. The chain is built from TRBV7-2 and TRBJ2-7, with unresolved D. Germline CDR1 SGHTA, CDR2 FQGNSA. V lost 5 bases and J 4 bases, leaving 6 bases between the germline ends. The CDR3 loop spans 11 amino acids. The CDR3 nucleotides are TGTGCCAGCAGCGACCGATACGAGCAGTACTTC. This translates into CASSDRYEQYF.

The chain is built from TRBV4-1 and TRBJ1-1; D is perhaps TRBD1 (5 bases). Trimming removed 1 base at V and 3 bases at J, with 24 bases between. This CDR3 contains 19 residues. Per the germline V gene, CDR1 is MGHRA and CDR2 is YSYEKL. CDR3 residues: CASSQVDMGFVTGDTEAFF. Here the CDR3 DNA reads TGCGCCAGCAGCCAAGTTGATATGGGGTTTGTAACAGGTGACACTGAAGCTTTCTTT.

This chain links TRBV5-1 with TRBJ2-3, with TRBD2 matching 8 bases. CDR1 is SGHRS, CDR2 YFSETQ, per germline. V was clipped by 2 bases and J by 2 bases; unmatched bases: 7. The CDR3 loop spans 16 amino acids. In DNA form, the CDR3 reads TGCGCCAGCAGCTTCTCCGCGGGAGGCTTCACAGATACGCAGTATTTT. It translates to CASSFSAGGFTDTQYF.